This T cell receptor (beta chain) appears in the sequencing data of a study of blood T cell repertoires in COVID-19. Study overall: Acute and convalescent COVID-19 specimens originated in the United States, Italy and Spain. The cDNA or gDNA used as material had been derived from T cells, B-cell-depleted T cells, or PBMCs.

Authors' analysis steps: From reference gene primer amplification, estimates of nucleated cell counts were derived. Sequencing was performed with immunoSEQ multiplex PCR; in TCRdb, only in-frame clones are kept and a portion is missing. The V and J calls and clone size come from that table; D and trimming were worked out from the DNA. The sample carries about 83,000 clones, around 87% recorded once. V lost 2 bases, J lost 7 bases, and 9 bases stayed unmatched. Germline V CDR1 and CDR2: MDHEN, SYDVKM. The CDR3 length is 15 residues. Sequenced: peripheral blood. The chain joins TRBV28 to TRBJ1-1; 8 positions match TRBD1. The sequence was obtained from a man aged 80 or over with active or convalescent COVID-19. The CDR3 bases are TGTGCCAGCAGTTTACCTGGTGGGACAGGACTTGAAGCTTTCTTT. The encoded protein is CASSLPGGTGLEAFF.